A single sample is the source of the 14 T cell receptor beta chains below, sequenced in a study of CD8+CD57+ T cells in acquired aplastic anemia. CDR3 and TCR beta VDJ profiling relied on genomic DNA as the template. MiXCR was run by TCRdb on the reads, yielding one entry per CDR3 protein. The repertoire consists of roughly 500,000 distinct CDR3 sequences, with around 30% occurring once and the leading ten covering approximately 0.82%. Sequenced patients had shown CD8+CD57+ cell expansion by flow cytometry. The sequenced sample was sorted CD4+, CD8+, or CD8+CD57+ T cells (not recorded which) from PBMCs. The source of these receptors is a human donor with aplastic anemia.

Comment on this clonotype: This sequence may be a read error, since a much larger clone differs from it by one base. This chain uses TRBV11-1 with TRBJ1-2; D might be TRBD1 (5 bases). The CDR3 covers 16 residues. CDR1 is SGHAT, CDR2 FQDESV, per germline (reference sequence). Trimming removed 4 bases from V and 1 base from J, with 16 bases in between. In nucleotides, the CDR3 is TGTGCCAGCAGCTCCGCCGGGGGGTTGTGTAACTATGGCTACACCTTC. Amino acid sequence: CASSSAGGLCNYGYTF. The full variable domain, in which reference TRBV11-1 and TRBJ1-2 provide the parts outside the CDR3, is EAEVAQSPRYKITEKSQAVAFWCDPISGHATLYWYRQILGQGPELLVQFQDESVVDDSQLPKDRFSAERLKGVDSTLKIQPAELGDSAMYLCASSSAGGLCNYGYTFGSGTRLTVV.

Points on this clonotype: Since no conserved phenylalanine or tryptophan closes the CDR3, a read error is the likely cause. The DNA is omitted, as the CDR3 cannot be located on it reliably, and the CDR3 follows TCRdb's listing. The chain couples TRBV2 to TRBJ2-3; TRBD1, the D gene given by the table, was not confirmed from the DNA. The CDR3 is 9 amino acids in total, end residues counted. CDR1 and CDR2 from the germline V gene are SNHLY and FYNNEI. CDR3: CASSLGTPG.

The rearrangement uses TRBV5-1 and TRBJ2-7; 12 bases line up with TRBD1. Germline-derived CDR1 and CDR2 are SGHRS and YFSETQ. This CDR3 comprises 16 residues. V lost 1 base to trimming and J lost 5 bases; unmatched junction nucleotides: 7. This CDR3 is CASSLRPGTGGDEQYF. CDR3 in DNA: TGCGCCAGCAGCTTGAGACCCGGGACAGGGGGCGACGAGCAGTACTTC.

V and J are TRBV9 and TRBJ2-7; 13 nucleotides line up with TRBD2. CDR3 length equals 18 residues. Trimming removed 3 bases from V and 2 bases from J; junction bases left unmatched: 11. Germline V gene lookup returns CDR1 SGDLS and CDR2 YYNGEE. The CDR3 coding sequence is TGTGCCAGCAGCGAGGCCCCCGGGACTAGCGGGGTACCCTACGAGCAGTACTTC. Amino acids: CASSEAPGTSGVPYEQYF.

The chain links TRBV7-2 to TRBJ2-7, with TRBD1 identical over 8 bases. CDR1 SGHTA and CDR2 FQGNSA come from the germline V gene. V trimming: 11 bases; J trimming: 4 bases; junction bases outside the gene matches: 10. CDR3 length: 13 amino acids. The CDR3 bases are TGTGCCTGGACTCGGGACAGGTCGTACGAGCAGTACTTC. This codes for CAWTRDRSYEQYF.

On this clonotype itself: A clone one base away is much larger, so this may be a read error. The chain employs TRBV29-1 and TRBJ2-3; no clear D. The CDR3 consists of 11 residues. Per the germline V gene, CDR1 is SQVTM and CDR2 is ANQGSEA. The CDR3 DNA reads as TGCAGCATTGACAGCACAGATACGCAGTATTTT. Its protein is CSIDSTDTQYF.

The chain uses TRBV11-1 and TRBJ1-4, with 9 nucleotides matching TRBD1. The length of the CDR3 is 19 residues. Per germline, CDR1 SGHAT and CDR2 FQDESV (reference sequence). After removal of 1 base from V and 6 bases from J, the junction contained 15 bases not matched to a gene. CDR3 sequence: CASSLVGGQGSAFYEKLFF. CDR3 in DNA: TGTGCCAGCAGCTTAGTAGGGGGACAGGGATCGGCCTTTTATGAAAAACTGTTTTTT.

This clonotype was picked up a small number of times. This chain joins TRBV20-1 and TRBJ2-5; TRBD1 might be the D (5 bases). Germline V gene data show CDR1 as DFQATT and CDR2 as SNEGSKA (reference sequence). There are 14 residues in the CDR3. Trimming took off 6 bases at V and 2 bases at J, with 16 bases between the two ends. In nucleotides, the CDR3 is TGCAGTGCCCTGGAAGTAGCAGGGCAAGAGACCCAGTACTTC. Its translation: CSALEVAGQETQYF.

The V call is TRBV19, the J call TRBJ1-2; the D is unclear. Germline CDR1 LNHDA, CDR2 SQIVND (reference sequence). This CDR3 contains 14 residues. The germline V and J ends were trimmed by 6 bases and 4 bases, with 15 bases remaining between them. CDR3: CASSPPSGGYGYTF. The DNA for the CDR3 is TGTGCCAGTAGCCCACCCTCCGGAGGCTATGGCTACACCTTC.

This clonotype came up a few times. The chain links TRBV27 to TRBJ1-3, with 7 nucleotides matching TRBD1. The junction had 5 bases not matched to a gene; V was cut back by 6 bases and J by 3 bases. The CDR3 totals 14 residues. The V gene's germline CDR1 is MNHEY and CDR2 SMNVEV (reference sequence). This CDR3 is CASRTGTDGNTIYF. DNA for the CDR3: TGTGCCAGCAGAACTGGGACAGATGGAAACACCATATATTTT.

This clonotype occurred a few times. This sequence joins TRBV9 and TRBJ2-5, with D possibly being TRBD1 (6 bases). Germline V gene sequence: CDR1 SGDLS, CDR2 YYNGEE. V was pared by 0 bases and J by 5 bases, with 17 bases between. CDR3 length equals 16 residues. Written as DNA, the CDR3 is TGTGCCAGCAGCGTAGAGCCCAGGGGAGAGAGGGAGACCCAGTACTTC. Its translation is CASSVEPRGERETQYF.

The sample holds a few counts of this clonotype. This sequence joins TRBV9 and TRBJ2-2; 8 bases agree with TRBD2. The trim removed 6 bases at V and 7 bases at J, leaving 5 bases unmatched. Germline CDR1 reads SGDLS; CDR2 reads YYNGEE. The CDR3 covers 13 residues. CDR3 DNA: TGTGCCAGCAAGGCGGGAGGAATCGGGGAGCTGTTTTTT. It is translated as CASKAGGIGELFF.

This clonotype was observed once. A clone one base away is much larger, so this may be a read error. This chain joins TRBV7-9 and TRBJ2-1; D is unclear. From germline, CDR1 is SEHNR and CDR2 FQNEAQ (reference sequence). The CDR3 covers 12 residues. CDR3 DNA: TGTGCCAGCAGCAAACACAACAATGAGCAGCTCTTC. Its translation: CASSKHNNEQLF.

The chain joins TRBV2 to TRBJ1-5, with TRBD1 matching 7 bases. This CDR3 contains 14 residues. Per germline, CDR1 SNHLY and CDR2 FYNNEI. Losses at the gene ends were 6 bases for V and 7 bases for J; bases not matched to a gene: 9. The CDR3 protein is CASRLTGMEQPQHF. Here the CDR3 DNA reads TGTGCCAGCAGACTGACAGGGATGGAACAGCCCCAGCATTTT.